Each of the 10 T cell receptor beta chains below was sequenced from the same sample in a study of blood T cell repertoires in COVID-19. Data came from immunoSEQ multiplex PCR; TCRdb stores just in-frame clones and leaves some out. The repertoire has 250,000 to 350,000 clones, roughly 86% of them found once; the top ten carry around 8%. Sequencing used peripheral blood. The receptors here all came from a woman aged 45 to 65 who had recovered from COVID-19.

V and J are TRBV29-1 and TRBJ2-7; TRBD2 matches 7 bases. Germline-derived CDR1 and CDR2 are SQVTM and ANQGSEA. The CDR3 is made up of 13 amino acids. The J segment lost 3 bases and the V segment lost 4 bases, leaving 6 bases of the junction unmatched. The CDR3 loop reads CSVGRTSFYEQYF. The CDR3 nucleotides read TGCAGCGTTGGTAGGACTAGTTTCTACGAGCAGTACTTC.

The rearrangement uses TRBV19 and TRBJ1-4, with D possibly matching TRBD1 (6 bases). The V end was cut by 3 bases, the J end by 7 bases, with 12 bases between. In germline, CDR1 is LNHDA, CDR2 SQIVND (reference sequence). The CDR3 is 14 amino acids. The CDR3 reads CASSMDRNFEKLFF. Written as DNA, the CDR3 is TGTGCCAGTAGTATGGACAGAAATTTTGAAAAACTGTTTTTT.

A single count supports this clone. CDR3 bases: TGTGCCAGCAGCTTGACGGGCGCGGGGGAAGAGACCCAGTACTTC. Translation: CASSLTGAGEETQYF. This chain uses TRBV11-3 with TRBJ2-5; TRBD2 aligns across 7 bases. The germline gives CDR1 SGHNT, CDR2 YENEEA. The CDR3 contains 15 residues. Trimming at V came to 3 bases and at J to 3 bases, leaving 7 bases not matched to a gene.

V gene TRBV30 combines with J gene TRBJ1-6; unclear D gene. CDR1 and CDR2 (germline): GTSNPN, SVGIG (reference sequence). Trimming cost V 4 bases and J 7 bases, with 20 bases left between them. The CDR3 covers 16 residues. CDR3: CAWTRDGSLLNSPLHF. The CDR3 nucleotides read TGTGCCTGGACGAGAGACGGGTCACTCTTGAATTCACCCCTCCACTTT.

The CDR3 nucleotides read TGTGCCTGGACAAAACGCAGACAGGGAGGCTCTGGAAACACCATATATTTT. Protein sequence: CAWTKRRQGGSGNTIYF. The chain couples TRBV30 to TRBJ1-3; TRBD1 matches at 7 bases. From germline, CDR1 is GTSNPN and CDR2 SVGIG (reference sequence). V lost 4 bases, J lost 0 bases, and 12 bases stayed unmatched. The length of the CDR3 is 17 residues.

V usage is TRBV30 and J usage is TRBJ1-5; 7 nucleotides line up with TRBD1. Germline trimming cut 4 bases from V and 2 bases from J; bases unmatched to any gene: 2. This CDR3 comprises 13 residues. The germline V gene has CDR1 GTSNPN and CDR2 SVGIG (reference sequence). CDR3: CAWNTGGNQPQHF. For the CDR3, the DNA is TGTGCCTGGAACACAGGGGGCAATCAGCCCCAGCATTTT.

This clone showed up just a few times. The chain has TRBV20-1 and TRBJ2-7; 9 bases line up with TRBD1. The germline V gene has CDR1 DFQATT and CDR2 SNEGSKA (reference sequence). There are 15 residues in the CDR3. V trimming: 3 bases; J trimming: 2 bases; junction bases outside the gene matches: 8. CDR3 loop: CSASAVTGGTYEQYF. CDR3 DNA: TGCAGTGCTAGTGCCGTGACAGGGGGAACCTACGAGCAGTACTTC.

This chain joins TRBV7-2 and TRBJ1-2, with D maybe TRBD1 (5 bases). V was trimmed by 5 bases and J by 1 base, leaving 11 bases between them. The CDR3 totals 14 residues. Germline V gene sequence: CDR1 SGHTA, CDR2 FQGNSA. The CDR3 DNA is TGTGCCAGCAGCACCCAGGGTGGTAACTATGGCTACACCTTC. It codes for CASSTQGGNYGYTF.

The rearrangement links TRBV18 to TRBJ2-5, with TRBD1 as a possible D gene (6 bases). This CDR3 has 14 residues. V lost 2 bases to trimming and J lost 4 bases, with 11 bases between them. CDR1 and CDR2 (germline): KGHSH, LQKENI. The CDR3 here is CASSPSGARETQYF. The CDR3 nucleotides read TGTGCCAGCTCACCATCAGGGGCTAGAGAGACCCAGTACTTC.

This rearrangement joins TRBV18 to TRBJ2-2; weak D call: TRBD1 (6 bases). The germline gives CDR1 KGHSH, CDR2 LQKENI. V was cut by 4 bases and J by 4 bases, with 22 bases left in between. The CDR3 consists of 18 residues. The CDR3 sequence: CASSRVGTGTTFTGELFF. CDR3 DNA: TGTGCCAGCTCACGTGTGGGGACCGGGACAACCTTCACCGGGGAGCTGTTTTTT.